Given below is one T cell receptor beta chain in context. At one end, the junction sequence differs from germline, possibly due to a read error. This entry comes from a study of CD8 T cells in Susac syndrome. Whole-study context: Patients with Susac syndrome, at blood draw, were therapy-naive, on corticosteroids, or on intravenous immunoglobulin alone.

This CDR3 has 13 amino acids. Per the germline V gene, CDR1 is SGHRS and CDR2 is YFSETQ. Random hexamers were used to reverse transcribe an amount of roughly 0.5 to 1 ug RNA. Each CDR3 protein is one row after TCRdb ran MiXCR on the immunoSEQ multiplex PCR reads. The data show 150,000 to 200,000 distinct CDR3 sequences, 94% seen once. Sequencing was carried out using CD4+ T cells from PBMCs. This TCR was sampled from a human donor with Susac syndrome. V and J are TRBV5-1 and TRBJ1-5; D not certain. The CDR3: CASSFEGNQPQHF. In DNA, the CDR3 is TGTGCCAGCAGCTTTGAAGGGAATCAGCCCCAGCATTTT. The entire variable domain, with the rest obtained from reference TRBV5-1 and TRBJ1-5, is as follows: KAGVTQTPRYLIKTRGQQVTLSCSPISGHRSVSWYQQTPGQGLQFLFEYFSETQRNKGNFPGRFSGRQFSNSRSEMNVSTLELGDSALYLCASSFEGNQPQHFGDGTRLSIL.